Below, 5 T cell receptor beta chains from the same sample are listed, as sequenced in a study of control samples from healthy donors and cancer patients. Repertoires were generated with immunoSEQ multiplex PCR, while TCRdb's copy carries only in-frame clones and drops some. The sample comprises 85,000 to 95,000 clones, 80% to 95% of which are singletons, and around 1% rests with the top ten. Sequencing was carried out using blood. These receptors all come from a woman aged 30 to 39 in good health.

This rearrangement joins TRBV28 to TRBJ2-5; the D gene is possibly TRBD1 (5 bases). Germline CDR1 reads MDHEN; CDR2 reads SYDVKM. The CDR3 extends over 13 amino acids. Trimming stripped 5 bases from V and 4 bases from J, with 11 bases between. This CDR3 is CASSPTVLETQYF. CDR3 nucleotides: TGTGCCAGCAGTCCGACAGTGCTAGAGACCCAGTACTTC. Supplemented by reference TRBV28 and TRBJ2-5, the full variable domain reads DVKVTQSSRYLVKRTGEKVFLECVQDMDHENMFWYRQDPGLGLRLIYFSYDVKMKEKGDIPEGYSVSREKKERFSLILESASTNQTSMYLCASSPTVLETQYFGPGTRLLVL.

J is TRBJ2-1 and V is TRBV4-1; 8 bases align to TRBD2. Germline V lookup: CDR1 MGHRA, CDR2 YSYEKL. CDR3 length: 15 residues. V shed 5 bases, J shed 10 bases, and the junction held 13 bases outside the gene matches. The CDR3 DNA sequence: TGCGCCAGCAGCAGAGCGGGAGTTGGAGGGGAAGAGCAGTTCTTC. Its translation: CASSRAGVGGEEQFF.

The chain joins TRBV19 to TRBJ1-4; 8 nucleotides match TRBD1. With V trimmed by 5 bases and J by 8 bases, 10 bases remained unmatched. Germline V CDR1 and CDR2: LNHDA, SQIVND (reference sequence). The CDR3 covers 15 residues. The CDR3 DNA follows: TGTGCCAGTAGTGCGCAGGGGGCGCGTGCGGAAAAACTGTTTTTT. This gives the protein CASSAQGARAEKLFF.

The genes are TRBV30 and TRBJ1-1, with a tentative D call TRBD1 (6 bases). Germline V gene data show CDR1 as GTSNPN and CDR2 as SVGIG (reference sequence). Between the trimmed V and J ends, which lost 5 bases and 0 bases, there was a span of 19 bases. The CDR3 loop spans 16 amino acids. The CDR3 protein is CAWAPLTGRLNTEAFF. The CDR3 DNA sequence: TGTGCCTGGGCCCCTCTGACAGGCAGGCTGAACACTGAAGCTTTCTTT.

The rearrangement links TRBV28 to TRBJ1-4, with a possible D match to TRBD1 (5 bases). V lost 2 bases to trimming and J lost 1 base, with 11 bases between them. This CDR3 has 16 residues. The germline V gene has CDR1 MDHEN and CDR2 SYDVKM. The CDR3 region has the DNA TGTGCCAGCAGTTTAACCGGGGCGGGAACTAATGAAAAACTGTTTTTT. Residues: CASSLTGAGTNEKLFF.